The 27 T cell receptor beta chains below were found in one sample sequenced in a study of cytomegalovirus exposure and HLA in healthy donors. Amplification used 60 Vbeta primers and 13 Jbeta primers. The assay was immunoSEQ multiplex PCR, and TCRdb's table has in-frame clones only and misses some. The data contain 75,000 to 100,000 clones, approximately 74% of them singletons. Sequenced: PBMCs. All receptors come from a female donor in good health and CMV-seropositive.

This chain uses TRBV4-2 with TRBJ1-1; D uncertain. Between the trimmed V and J ends, which lost 0 bases and 3 bases, there was a span of 8 bases. This CDR3 is built from 14 residues. Germline V CDR1 and CDR2: LGHNA, YNFKEQ. This CDR3 reads CASSQDRRDTEAFF. The CDR3 DNA reads as TGTGCCAGCAGCCAAGATAGGCGGGACACTGAAGCTTTCTTT.

This clone was recorded only once. Other nucleotide sequences from this sample produce the same CDR3. The rearrangement joins TRBV5-1 to TRBJ2-1; 9 bases are shared with TRBD2. With 4 bases clipped from V and 0 bases from J, the junction kept 2 bases outside the gene matches. The CDR3 has 15 amino acids. Germline CDR1 and CDR2: SGHRS and YFSETQ. In nucleotides, the CDR3 is TGCGCCAGCAGCCTTAGCGGGAGCTCCTACAATGAGCAGTTCTTC. Translated: CASSLSGSSYNEQFF.

CDR3 sequence: CASSLLFATGNYGYTF. In nucleotides, the CDR3 is TGTGCCAGCAGTTTACTCTTTGCGACGGGGAACTATGGCTACACCTTC. The V call is TRBV28, the J call TRBJ1-2; D remains unclear. Trimming took 2 bases from V and 2 from J, leaving 15 bases between them. The CDR3 runs 16 residues. CDR1 is MDHEN and CDR2 is SYDVKM in the germline V gene.

CDR3 DNA sequence: TGTGCCAGCAGTTTCCAGTCCTATAATTCACCCCTCCACTTT. This translates into CASSFQSYNSPLHF. V usage is TRBV27 and J usage is TRBJ1-6, with D unresolved. Germline CDR1 and CDR2: MNHEY and SMNVEV (reference sequence). V lost 3 bases, J lost 1 base, and 4 bases lay in between. CDR3 length: 14 residues.

The rearrangement uses TRBV19 and TRBJ1-1, with a possible D match to TRBD1 (5 bases). Germline-derived CDR1 and CDR2 are LNHDA and SQIVND (reference sequence). V was trimmed by 4 bases and J by 8 bases, leaving 14 bases between them. The CDR3 has 13 residues. Here the CDR3 reads CASSTPGEGEAFF. The CDR3, as DNA: TGTGCCAGTAGTACCCCCGGGGAGGGGGAAGCTTTCTTT.

The chain is built from TRBV28 and TRBJ1-1; D might be TRBD1 (5 bases). This CDR3 has 13 amino acids. Trimming removed 3 bases at V and 8 bases at J, with 13 bases between. Germline V CDR1 and CDR2: MDHEN, SYDVKM. The CDR3 is CASSFFDRGEAFF. The CDR3 DNA reads TGTGCCAGCAGTTTTTTCGACCGGGGGGAAGCTTTCTTT.

The chain carries TRBV6-5 and TRBJ2-5, with a possible D match to TRBD2 (5 bases). Germline V gives CDR1 MNHEY, CDR2 SVGAGI. CDR3 size: 13 residues. V lost 2 bases and J 2 bases, leaving 6 bases between the germline ends. For the CDR3, the DNA is TGTGCCAGCAGTTACCGGGGACAAGAGACCCAGTACTTC. Its protein product is CASSYRGQETQYF.

DNA of the CDR3: TGTGCCAGCAGTTACAGGGGGATGACCCTCATGGAAGCTTTCTTT. Protein product: CASSYRGMTLMEAFF. This chain uses TRBV28 with TRBJ1-1; TRBD1 aligns across 8 bases. Germline trimming cut 4 bases from V and 8 bases from J; bases unmatched to any gene: 12. The CDR3 runs 15 residues. Germline CDR1 reads MDHEN; CDR2 reads SYDVKM.

CDR3 amino acids: CASRPAGDEQFF. CDR3 DNA: TGCGCCAGCAGGCCTGCCGGGGATGAGCAGTTCTTC. The V gene is TRBV5-1, the J gene TRBJ2-1; tentative D call: TRBD2 (5 bases). V was clipped by 5 bases and J by 8 bases, with 11 bases between them. CDR1 and CDR2 (germline): SGHRS, YFSETQ. The CDR3 extends over 12 amino acids. The variable domain in full, with the rest retrieved from reference TRBV5-1 and TRBJ2-1, is KAGVTQTPRYLIKTRGQQVTLSCSPISGHRSVSWYQQTPGQGLQFLFEYFSETQRNKGNFPGRFSGRQFSNSRSEMNVSTLELGDSALYLCASRPAGDEQFFGPGTRLTVL.

V usage is TRBV28 and J usage is TRBJ1-1; D gene ambiguous. The CDR3 has 11 residues. V gave up 8 bases and J gave up 0 bases, with 4 bases separating them. The V gene's germline CDR1 is MDHEN and CDR2 SYDVKM. CDR3 coding DNA: TGTGCCAGCGCGATGAACACTGAAGCTTTCTTT. This gives the protein CASAMNTEAFF.

This chain uses TRBV28 with TRBJ2-7; 9 positions agree with TRBD2. Trimming cost V 7 bases and J 0 bases; bases outside gene matches: 4. CDR3 length: 14 amino acids. The germline V gene has CDR1 MDHEN and CDR2 SYDVKM. The CDR3 DNA reads TGTGCCAGCATGGGGCGGGAGGGCTCCTACGAGCAGTACTTC. Protein sequence: CASMGREGSYEQYF.

The chain joins TRBV11-2 to TRBJ2-7; D perhaps matches TRBD2 (5 bases). The CDR3 consists of 14 residues. The germline gives CDR1 SGHAT, CDR2 FQNNGV. V was clipped by 0 bases and J by 0 bases, with 6 bases between them. CDR3 DNA: TGTGCCAGCAGCTTAGAGCGGGTCTCCTACGAGCAGTACTTC. It translates to CASSLERVSYEQYF.

V and J are TRBV5-1 and TRBJ1-2, with D hard to call. The germline CDR1 and CDR2 sequences are SGHRS and YFSETQ. The CDR3 consists of 13 residues. With 5 bases removed from V and 4 bases from J, the gap between germline ends came to 12 bases. CDR3 DNA sequence: TGCGCCAGCAGGGAGGGCGGTGGCTATGGCTACACCTTC. Translated: CASREGGGYGYTF.

The chain combines TRBV30 with TRBJ1-5; D gene unclear. Trimming removed 4 bases from V and 8 bases from J, with 12 bases in between. Germline V gene lookup returns CDR1 GTSNPN and CDR2 SVGIG (reference sequence). The CDR3 spans 12 residues. CDR3 region: CAWNTAIEPQHF. DNA for the CDR3: TGTGCCTGGAATACAGCCATCGAGCCCCAGCATTTT.

As DNA, the CDR3 is TGTGCCAGCAATAGAGTCTTGAACACTGAAGCTTTCTTT. It translates to CASNRVLNTEAFF. V and J are TRBV6-1 and TRBJ1-1; D remains unclear. Trimming removed 7 bases at V and 0 bases at J, with 9 bases between. The CDR3 is made up of 13 amino acids. CDR1 MNHNS and CDR2 SASEGT come from the germline V gene.

V gene TRBV19 combines with J gene TRBJ2-7, with 10 bases identical to TRBD2. Germline V gene lookup returns CDR1 LNHDA and CDR2 SQIVND (reference sequence). The CDR3 loop spans 15 amino acids. With 3 bases clipped from V and 7 bases from J, the junction kept 9 bases outside the gene matches. The CDR3 reads CASSMRASGGGEQYF. In DNA form, the CDR3 reads TGTGCCAGTAGTATGCGGGCTAGCGGGGGAGGGGAGCAGTACTTC.

This chain uses TRBV5-1 with TRBJ2-2, with TRBD2 identical over 10 bases. J gave up 6 bases and V 0 bases, and 5 bases lay outside the gene matches. CDR1 and CDR2 (germline): SGHRS, YFSETQ. This CDR3 spans 16 amino acids. CDR3 DNA sequence: TGCGCCAGCAGCTTGGGTCTAGCGGGAGCCCCCGGGGAGCTGTTTTTT. Translated: CASSLGLAGAPGELFF.

J is TRBJ1-5 and V is TRBV4-2; D gene unclear. This CDR3 has 16 residues. V lost 0 bases to trimming and J lost 4 bases, with 13 bases between them. The germline V gene encodes CDR1 LGHNA and CDR2 YNFKEQ. The CDR3 DNA is TGTGCCAGCAGCCAAGAGGAGACGGGGAGAAATCAGCCCCAGCATTTT. Protein sequence: CASSQEETGRNQPQHF.

CDR3 nucleotides: TGCGCCAGCAGCTTGGCCGGGGGATACACCGGGGAGCTGTTTTTT. Translating it yields CASSLAGGYTGELFF. The rearrangement links TRBV5-1 to TRBJ2-2, with a possible D match to TRBD2 (6 bases). The length of the CDR3 is 15 residues. Germline CDR1 is SGHRS and CDR2 is YFSETQ. V gave up 0 bases and J gave up 3 bases, with 9 bases separating them.

The gene calls are TRBV4-2 and TRBJ2-6, with a weak D call TRBD2 (7 bases). Trimming cost V 0 bases and J 1 base, with 19 bases left between them. The CDR3 runs to 20 residues. CDR1 is LGHNA and CDR2 is YNFKEQ in the germline V gene. Here the CDR3 DNA reads TGTGCCAGCAGCCAAGATCCCTGGGCGGGGGCGTATTCTGGGGCCAACGTCCTGACTTTC. Its protein product is CASSQDPWAGAYSGANVLTF.

This clone was seen a single time. The CDR3 here is CASSLAGGLAAYNEQFF. In DNA form, the CDR3 reads TGCGCCAGCAGCTTGGCCGGAGGACTAGCGGCTTACAATGAGCAGTTCTTC. The chain has TRBV5-1 and TRBJ2-1; 10 bases are a match to TRBD2. The CDR3 loop spans 17 amino acids. The V gene end was trimmed by 0 bases and the J gene end by 4 bases; junction bases not matched to a gene: 7. The germline V gene encodes CDR1 SGHRS and CDR2 YFSETQ.

In this sample, this clone turned up a few times. The chain carries TRBV29-1 and TRBJ1-1; TRBD1 is a possible D gene (6 bases). This CDR3 spans 12 amino acids. Trimming removed 4 bases at V and 8 bases at J, with 14 bases between. Germline V gene sequence: CDR1 SQVTM, CDR2 ANQGSEA. As DNA, the CDR3 is TGCAGCGTTGGAACAGGGTGGGGAGAAGCTTTCTTT. Protein: CSVGTGWGEAFF. Together with reference TRBV29-1 and TRBJ1-1, the CDR3 gives the full variable domain: SAVISQKPSRDICQRGTSLTIQCQVDSQVTMMFWYRQQPGQSLTLIATANQGSEATYESGFVIDKFPISRPNLTFSTLTVSNMSPEDSSIYLCSVGTGWGEAFFGQGTRLTVV.

This clone was recorded a few times. The chain links TRBV6-6 to TRBJ1-2; no definite D call. CDR3 size: 15 residues. Trimming shortened V by 2 bases and J by 2 bases, and 12 bases separated the two germline ends. Germline CDR1 reads MNHNY; CDR2 reads SVGAGI (reference sequence). The CDR3, as DNA: TGTGCCAGCAGTTACGGGCCGGGAGACAACTATGGCTACACCTTC. This sequence encodes CASSYGPGDNYGYTF.

This clone showed up just once. In nucleotides, the CDR3 is TGTGCCAGCAGCCGGAACAGGGAGTTTCTGGAGACCCAGTACTTC. It is translated as CASSRNREFLETQYF. The J gene is TRBJ2-5, the V gene TRBV4-2, with D maybe TRBD1 (6 bases). Germline CDR1 reads LGHNA; CDR2 reads YNFKEQ. The CDR3 spans 15 residues. V was shortened by 4 bases and J by 5 bases, with 17 bases between the two germline ends.

The chain joins TRBV10-3 to TRBJ2-1; D possibly corresponds to TRBD2 (6 bases). V shed 3 bases and J shed 2 bases, with 14 bases lying between them. This CDR3 is built from 16 residues. Germline V gives CDR1 ENHRY, CDR2 SYGVKD. The CDR3 sequence is CAISEGWDSAYNEQFF. The CDR3 coding sequence is TGTGCCATCAGTGAAGGCTGGGACTCTGCCTACAATGAGCAGTTCTTC.

This chain uses TRBV27 with TRBJ2-7; 10 nucleotides line up with TRBD2. This CDR3 is built from 15 residues. Germline assignment: CDR1 MNHEY and CDR2 SMNVEV (reference sequence). V was pared by 5 bases and J by 2 bases, with 6 bases of the junction left unmatched. The chain's CDR3 is CASSTRLAGAYEQYF. As DNA, the CDR3 is TGTGCCAGCAGTACTCGACTAGCGGGTGCCTACGAGCAGTACTTC.

The chain links TRBV2 to TRBJ2-7; TRBD1 aligns across 7 bases. V lost 2 bases to trimming and J lost 3 bases; unmatched junction nucleotides: 10. The V gene's germline CDR1 is SNHLY and CDR2 FYNNEI. This CDR3 has 16 amino acids. As DNA, the CDR3 is TGTGCCAGCAGTGAAAGGGGACAGTTTCGCGTCTACGAGCAGTACTTC. This translates into CASSERGQFRVYEQYF. The variable domain in full, with the rest retrieved from reference TRBV2 and TRBJ2-7, is EPEVTQTPSHQVTQMGQEVILRCVPISNHLYFYWYRQILGQKVEFLVSFYNNEISEKSEIFDDQFSVERPDGSNFTLKIRSTKLEDSAMYFCASSERGQFRVYEQYFGPGTRLTVT.